A single sample gave rise to the 5 T cell receptor beta chains below, sequenced in a study of blood T cell repertoires in COVID-19. The table came from immunoSEQ multiplex PCR; TCRdb's copy has only in-frame clones and leaves some out. The sample lists about 180,000 clones, approximately 88% occurring once. Sequencing used peripheral blood. These TCRs come from a woman in her 30s with acute or convalescent COVID-19.

The V call is TRBV6-2 or TRBV6-3, the J call TRBJ2-1; no clear D gene. CDR3 length: 14 residues. Germline V gene lookup returns CDR1 MNHEY and CDR2 SVGEGT. Trimming took off 0 bases at V and 2 bases at J, with 5 bases between the two ends. The CDR3 DNA follows: TGTGCCAGCAGTTACTCTGCGACCTACAATGAGCAGTTCTTC. Its protein is CASSYSATYNEQFF.

The chain carries TRBV30 and TRBJ2-7; D not certain. Germline V gene data show CDR1 as GTSNPN and CDR2 as SVGIG (reference sequence). The length of the CDR3 is 11 residues. V shed 5 bases and J shed 2 bases, with 7 bases lying between them. CDR3 DNA: TGTGCCTGGGCTTCCCCCTACGAGCAGTACTTC. This translates into CAWASPYEQYF.

In DNA, the CDR3 is TGTGCCAGCAGCGCCGCTAGAGGCTACAATGAGCAGTTCTTC. Protein: CASSAARGYNEQFF. The rearrangement uses TRBV9 and TRBJ2-1; D gene ambiguous. Trimming pared 3 bases from V and 3 bases from J, leaving 10 bases between. Germline V gives CDR1 SGDLS, CDR2 YYNGEE. CDR3 length: 14 amino acids.

This chain's CDR3 is CASSLDRGGYGYTF. In DNA, the CDR3 is TGTGCCAGCAGCTTGGACAGGGGGGGGTATGGCTACACCTTC. The V gene is TRBV5-4, the J gene TRBJ1-2, with 8 bases fitting TRBD1. The CDR3 covers 14 residues. Trimming took 0 bases from V and 5 from J; bases not matched to a gene: 3. Germline CDR1 reads SGHNT; CDR2 reads YYREEE (reference sequence).

The gene calls are TRBV4-2 and TRBJ2-7, with 8 bases identical to TRBD1. V shed 9 bases, J shed 0 bases, and the junction held 4 bases outside the gene matches. The CDR3 totals 13 residues. Germline assignment: CDR1 LGHNA and CDR2 YNFKEQ. Written as DNA, the CDR3 is TGTGCCAGTGCCGGGACAGGCTCCTACGAGCAGTACTTC. Translating gives CASAGTGSYEQYF.